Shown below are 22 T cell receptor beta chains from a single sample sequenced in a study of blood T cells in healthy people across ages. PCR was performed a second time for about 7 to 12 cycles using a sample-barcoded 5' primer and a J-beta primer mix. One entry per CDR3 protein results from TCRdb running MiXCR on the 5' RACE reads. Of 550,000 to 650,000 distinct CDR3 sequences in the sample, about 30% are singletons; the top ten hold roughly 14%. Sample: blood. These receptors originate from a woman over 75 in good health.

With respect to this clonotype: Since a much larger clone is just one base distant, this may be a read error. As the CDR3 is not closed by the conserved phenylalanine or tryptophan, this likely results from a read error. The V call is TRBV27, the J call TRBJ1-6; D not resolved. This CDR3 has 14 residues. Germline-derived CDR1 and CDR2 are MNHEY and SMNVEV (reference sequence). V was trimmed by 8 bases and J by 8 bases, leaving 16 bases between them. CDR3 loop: CASHNRLQDSPLHC. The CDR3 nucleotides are TGTGCCAGCCACAATCGGCTCCAGGATTCACCCCTCCACTGT.

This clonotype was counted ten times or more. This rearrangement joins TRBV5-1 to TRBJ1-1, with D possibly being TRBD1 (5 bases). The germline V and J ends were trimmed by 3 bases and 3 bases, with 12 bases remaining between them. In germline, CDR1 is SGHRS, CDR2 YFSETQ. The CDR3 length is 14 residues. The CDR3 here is CASSWSEGDTEAFF. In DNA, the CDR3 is TGCGCCAGCAGCTGGAGTGAAGGGGACACTGAAGCTTTCTTT. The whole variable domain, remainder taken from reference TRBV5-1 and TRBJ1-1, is KAGVTQTPRYLIKTRGQQVTLSCSPISGHRSVSWYQQTPGQGLQFLFEYFSETQRNKGNFPGRFSGRQFSNSRSEMNVSTLELGDSALYLCASSWSEGDTEAFFGQGTRLTVV.

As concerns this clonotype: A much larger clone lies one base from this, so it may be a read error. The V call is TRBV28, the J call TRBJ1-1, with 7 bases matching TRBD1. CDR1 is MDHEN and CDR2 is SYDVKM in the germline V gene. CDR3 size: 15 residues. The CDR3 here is CAGSLRDRVNTEAFF. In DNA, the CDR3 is TGTGCCGGCAGTTTACGGGACAGAGTGAACACTGAAGCTTTCTTT.

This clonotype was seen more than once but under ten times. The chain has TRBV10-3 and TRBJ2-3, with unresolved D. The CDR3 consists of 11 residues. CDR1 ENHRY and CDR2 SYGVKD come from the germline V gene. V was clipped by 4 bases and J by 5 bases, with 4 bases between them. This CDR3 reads CAISGEDTQYF. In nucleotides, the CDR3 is TGTGCCATCAGTGGAGAAGATACGCAGTATTTT.

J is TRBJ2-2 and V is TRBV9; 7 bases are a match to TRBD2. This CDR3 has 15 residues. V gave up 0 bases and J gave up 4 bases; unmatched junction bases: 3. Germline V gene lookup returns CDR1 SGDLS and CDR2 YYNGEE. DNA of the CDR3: TGTGCCAGCAGCGTAGGGACTAGGAGCACCGGGGAGCTGTTTTTT. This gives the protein CASSVGTRSTGELFF.

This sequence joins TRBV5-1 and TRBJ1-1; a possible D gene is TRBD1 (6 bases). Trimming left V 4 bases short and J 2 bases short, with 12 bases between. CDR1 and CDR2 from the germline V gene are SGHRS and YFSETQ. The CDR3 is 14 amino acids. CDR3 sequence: CASSTGTSNTEAFF. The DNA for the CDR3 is TGCGCCAGCAGCACAGGGACTTCTAACACTGAAGCTTTCTTT. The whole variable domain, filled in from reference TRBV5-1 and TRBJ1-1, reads KAGVTQTPRYLIKTRGQQVTLSCSPISGHRSVSWYQQTPGQGLQFLFEYFSETQRNKGNFPGRFSGRQFSNSRSEMNVSTLELGDSALYLCASSTGTSNTEAFFGQGTRLTVV.

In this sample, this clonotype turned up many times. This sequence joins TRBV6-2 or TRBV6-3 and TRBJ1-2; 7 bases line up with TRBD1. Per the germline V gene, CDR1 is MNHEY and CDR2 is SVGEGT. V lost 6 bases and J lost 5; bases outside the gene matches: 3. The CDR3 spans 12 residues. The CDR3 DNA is TGTGCCAGCAGGGGACAGACTTATGGCTACACCTTC. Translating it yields CASRGQTYGYTF.

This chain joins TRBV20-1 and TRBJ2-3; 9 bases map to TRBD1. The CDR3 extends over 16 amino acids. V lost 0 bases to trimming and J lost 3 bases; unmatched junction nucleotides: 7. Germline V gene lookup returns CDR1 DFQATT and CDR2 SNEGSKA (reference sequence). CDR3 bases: TGCAGTGCTAGAGATGGCGCCGGGACAGGGACAGATACGCAGTATTTT. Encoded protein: CSARDGAGTGTDTQYF.

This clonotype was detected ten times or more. The CDR3 sequence: CSARDGTGSYNQPQHF. The CDR3 DNA is TGCAGTGCTAGGGACGGGACAGGGTCGTACAATCAGCCCCAGCATTTT. The rearrangement joins TRBV20-1 to TRBJ1-5, with TRBD1 identical over 9 bases. V shed 3 bases and J 3 bases; nucleotides not matched to a gene: 9. The CDR3 has 16 amino acids. The germline CDR1 and CDR2 sequences are DFQATT and SNEGSKA (reference sequence).

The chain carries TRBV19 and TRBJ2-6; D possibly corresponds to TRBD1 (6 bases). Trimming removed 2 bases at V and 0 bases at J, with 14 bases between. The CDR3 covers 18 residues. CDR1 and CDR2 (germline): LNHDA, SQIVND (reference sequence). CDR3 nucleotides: TGTGCCAGTAGTATAATGGCAGGGGTTAGCTCTGGGGCCAACGTCCTGACTTTC. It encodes CASSIMAGVSSGANVLTF.

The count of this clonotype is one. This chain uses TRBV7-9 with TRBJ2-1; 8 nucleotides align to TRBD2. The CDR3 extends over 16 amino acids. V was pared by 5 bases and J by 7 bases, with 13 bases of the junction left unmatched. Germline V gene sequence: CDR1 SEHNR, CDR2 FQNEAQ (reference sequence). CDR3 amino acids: CASSLLAERMGNEQFF. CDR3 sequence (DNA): TGTGCCAGCAGCCTACTAGCGGAACGAATGGGGAATGAGCAGTTCTTC.

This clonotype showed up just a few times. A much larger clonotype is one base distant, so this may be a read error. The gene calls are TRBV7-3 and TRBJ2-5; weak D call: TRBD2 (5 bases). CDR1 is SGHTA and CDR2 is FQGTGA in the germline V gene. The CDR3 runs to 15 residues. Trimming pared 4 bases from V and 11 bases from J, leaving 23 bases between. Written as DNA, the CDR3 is TGTGCCAGCAGCTCCCCAATGGGAGAGATCAATGAGCAGTACTTC. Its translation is CASSSPMGEINEQYF.

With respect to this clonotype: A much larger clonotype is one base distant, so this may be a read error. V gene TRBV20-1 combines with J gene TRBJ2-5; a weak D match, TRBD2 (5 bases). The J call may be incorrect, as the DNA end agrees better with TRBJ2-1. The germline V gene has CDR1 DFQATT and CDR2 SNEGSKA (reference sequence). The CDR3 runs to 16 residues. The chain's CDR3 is CSAIKLGRLRQETQFF. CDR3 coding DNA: TGCAGTGCTATAAAGCTAGGGAGACTCCGGCAAGAGACCCAGTTCTTC.

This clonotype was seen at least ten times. The CDR3 here is CSARPGVRREQYF. The CDR3 nucleotides read TGCAGTGCGAGACCGGGAGTAAGGCGCGAGCAGTACTTC. V gene TRBV20-1 combines with J gene TRBJ2-7; the D gene is possibly TRBD2 (6 bases). Germline V gene sequence: CDR1 DFQATT, CDR2 SNEGSKA (reference sequence). V was trimmed by 6 bases and J by 6 bases, leaving 18 bases between them. The CDR3 length is 13 residues.

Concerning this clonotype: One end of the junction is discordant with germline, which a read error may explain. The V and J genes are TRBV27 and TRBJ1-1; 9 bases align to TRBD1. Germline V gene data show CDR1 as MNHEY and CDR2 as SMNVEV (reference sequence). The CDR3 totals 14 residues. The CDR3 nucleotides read TGTGCCGGCAGGAAGGGACAGGGCAGCACTGAAGCTTTCTTT. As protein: CAGRKGQGSTEAFF.

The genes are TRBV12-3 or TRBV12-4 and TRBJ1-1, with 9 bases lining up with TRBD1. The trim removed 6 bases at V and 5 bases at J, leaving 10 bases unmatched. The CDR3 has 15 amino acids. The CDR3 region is CASSATGGPGTEAFF. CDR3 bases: TGTGCCAGCAGCGCTACAGGGGGCCCGGGTACTGAAGCTTTCTTT.

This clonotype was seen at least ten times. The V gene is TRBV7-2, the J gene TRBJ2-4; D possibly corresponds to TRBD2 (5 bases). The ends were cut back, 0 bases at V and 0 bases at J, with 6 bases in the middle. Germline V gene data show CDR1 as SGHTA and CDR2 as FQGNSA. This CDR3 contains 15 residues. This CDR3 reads CASSLAGLAKNIQYF. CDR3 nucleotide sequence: TGTGCCAGCAGCTTAGCTGGACTAGCCAAAAACATTCAGTACTTC.

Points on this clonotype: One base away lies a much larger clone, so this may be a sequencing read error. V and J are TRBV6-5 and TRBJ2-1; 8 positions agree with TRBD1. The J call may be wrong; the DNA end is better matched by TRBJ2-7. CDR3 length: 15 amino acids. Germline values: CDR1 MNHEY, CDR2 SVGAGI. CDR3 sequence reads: CASSPPTGDHNEQYF. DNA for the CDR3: TGTGCCAGCAGTCCTCCGACAGGGGATCACAATGAGCAGTACTTC.

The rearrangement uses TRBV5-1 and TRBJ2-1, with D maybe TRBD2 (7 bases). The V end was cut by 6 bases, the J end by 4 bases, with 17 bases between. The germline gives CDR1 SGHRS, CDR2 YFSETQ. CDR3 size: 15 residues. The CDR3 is CASTGEGHTYNEQFF. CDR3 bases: TGCGCCAGCACAGGGGAGGGGCATACATACAATGAGCAGTTCTTC.

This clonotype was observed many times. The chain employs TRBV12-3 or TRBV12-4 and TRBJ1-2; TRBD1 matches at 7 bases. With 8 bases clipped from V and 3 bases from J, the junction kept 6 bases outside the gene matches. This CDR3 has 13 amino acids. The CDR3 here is CASRGGGDYGYTF. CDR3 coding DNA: TGTGCCAGCCGGGGAGGGGGCGACTATGGCTACACCTTC.

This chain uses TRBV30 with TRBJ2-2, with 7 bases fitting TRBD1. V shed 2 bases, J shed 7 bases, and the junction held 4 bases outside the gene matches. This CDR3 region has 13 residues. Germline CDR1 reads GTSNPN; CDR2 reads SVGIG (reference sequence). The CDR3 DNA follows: TGTGCCTGGAGTAGACAGGGCGACGGGGAGCTGTTTTTT. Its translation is CAWSRQGDGELFF.

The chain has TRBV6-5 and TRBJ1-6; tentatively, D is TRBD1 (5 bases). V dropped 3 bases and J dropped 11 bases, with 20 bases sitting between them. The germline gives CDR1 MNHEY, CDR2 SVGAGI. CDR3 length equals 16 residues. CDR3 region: CASSYSRDLGRPPLHF. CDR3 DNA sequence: TGTGCCAGCAGTTATAGCCGGGACCTCGGTCGTCCACCCCTCCACTTT.